A single TCR beta chain is shown here with its context. Its antigen is undetermined. Losses at the gene ends were 4 bases for V and 6 bases for J; bases not matched to a gene: 10. The CDR3 is 14 residues long. Germline lookup yields CDR1 GTSNPN and CDR2 SVGIG (reference sequence). The data were produced by immunoSEQ multiplex PCR, yet TCRdb's version contains in-frame clones alone and is incomplete. The sample includes some 2,100,000 clones, 90% to 95% of them seen just once. As defined, naive CD8 cells were CD45RO-negative and positively selected for CCR7, with terminally differentiated effector memory CD45RA+ cells excluded. This sample is part of a study of shared clonotypes between healthy human individuals. Study context: Donors had three CD4 naive, three CD4 memory, two CD8 naive and one CD8 memory plate apiece.

Findings of the study overall: The study found lower generation probabilities in non-shared clonotypes than in those shared by all four donors. Specimens sampled were limited to blood, with tissue repertoires likely differing.

The chain recombines TRBV30 with TRBJ2-7; TRBD1 matches 9 bases. Sequenced input: naive CD8+ T cells from PBMCs. The TCR originated in a young man in good health. Some clones in this sample may be carry-over from other donors' samples. DNA of the CDR3: TGTGCCTGGAAGGTGGGGACAGGGAAGGGCGAGCAGTACTTC. It specifies CAWKVGTGKGEQYF. Looking up the rest from reference TRBV30 and TRBJ2-7 gives the full variable domain: SQTIHQWPATLVQPVGSPLSLECTVEGTSNPNLYWYRQAAGRGLQLLFYSVGIGQISSEVPQNLSASRPQDRQFILSSKKLLLSDSGFYLCAWKVGTGKGEQYFGPGTRLTVT.